This TCR beta chain was captured by sequencing in a study of cytomegalovirus exposure and HLA in healthy donors. Study-wide points: Cytomegalovirus status, reportedly, was diagnosed with high specificity and sensitivity by the classifier. Later analysis associated a missense DCLRE1C variant with TCR beta V- and J-gene trimming. A highly shared variant cluster was judged a likely technical artifact.

The CDR3 sequence is 12 residues long. The V end was cut by 7 bases, the J end by 1 base, with 5 bases between. Germline V gives CDR1 MNHNS, CDR2 SASEGT. With respect to this clone: Antigen specificity is unknown.

Primers: 60 Vbeta forward and 13 Jbeta reverse. The assay was immunoSEQ multiplex PCR, and TCRdb's table has in-frame clones only and misses some. This sample has approximately 150,000 clones, with 75% found just once. This clonotype was obtained from a male donor in good health and CMV-seronegative. Sequences were obtained from PBMCs. The chain couples TRBV6-1 to TRBJ1-5, with D hard to call. CDR3 in DNA: TGTGCCAGCACGGAGAGCAATCAGCCCCAGCATTTT. It codes for CASTESNQPQHF.